This T cell receptor beta chain originates from a study of PD-1 blockade in classical Hodgkin lymphoma. Whole-study context: Patients received nivolumab 3 mg/kg intravenously every 2 weeks. Study-wide results and limits: Complete responders started with a diversity level that resembled newly diagnosed patients at baseline. CD4+ TCR diversity, unlike CD8+, rose significantly by C4D1.

The time point here: cycle 4 day 1 (C4D1), after less than 7 weeks of nivolumab. Brentuximab vedotin exposure varied among the patients, all of whom had relapsed after autologous stem cell transplantation. The study recorded best responses of complete response, partial response or progressive disease. Using immunoSEQ multiplex PCR, the repertoire was profiled, and TCRdb retains in-frame clones only, with some absent. The sample lists approximately 61,000 clones, about 90% occurring once. Notes on this clone: Its antigen is as yet unknown.

The CDR3 runs to 15 residues. The ends were cut back, 4 bases at V and 0 bases at J, with 11 bases in the middle. Germline V gene lookup returns CDR1 SGHRS and CDR2 YFSETQ. The TCR comes from a human donor with classical Hodgkin lymphoma. This rearrangement joins TRBV5-1 to TRBJ2-1, with unresolved D. Material: peripheral blood mononuclear cells (PBMCs), obtained before the fourth cycle of nivolumab. The CDR3 is CASSPRSSSYNEQFF. The CDR3 coding sequence is TGCGCCAGCAGCCCTCGTTCGAGCTCCTACAATGAGCAGTTCTTC.